The T cell receptor (beta chain) under discussion was sequenced for a study of cytomegalovirus exposure and HLA in healthy donors. This PCR relied on a set of 60 Vbeta primers and 13 Jbeta primers. The method was immunoSEQ multiplex PCR; TCRdb's version includes in-frame clones alone and lacks a portion of them. The sample comprises some 140,000 clones, about 78% of which are singletons, and about 3.9% rests with the top ten. The CDR3 runs to 17 residues. Germline CDR1 is ENHRY and CDR2 is SYGVKD. After removal of 3 bases from V and 5 bases from J, the junction contained 7 bases not matched to a gene. Regarding the study as a whole: In a later analysis, DRB1 alleles had the most associated TCRs; HLA-C alleles the fewest.

As for this clone: Its antigen is unknown.

All the people who gave samples were healthy bone marrow donors. The sample taken for sequencing was PBMCs. The gene calls are TRBV10-3 and TRBJ2-3, with 14 bases lining up with TRBD2. This receptor was obtained from a man in his forties or fifties in good health and CMV-seropositive. The CDR3 DNA reads TGTGCCATCAGTGACCCGGGACTAGCGGGAGTGGGAGATACGCAGTATTTT. Protein product: CAISDPGLAGVGDTQYF.